This TCR beta chain appears in the sequencing data of a study of early T cells in non-severe SARS-CoV-2 infection. Across the study: The sequenced material was bulk RNA from unsorted whole blood, and its chains were unpaired. Study observations and caveats: Matches to VDJdb favored anti-spike CD8 responses and missed private and CD4 specificities.

MiXCR, applied by TCRdb to the 5' RACE reads, yields one record per CDR3 protein. The sample consists of around 49,000 distinct CDR3 sequences, about 4.1% of them appearing once. Trimming shortened V by 4 bases and J by 6 bases, and 9 bases separated the two germline ends. This CDR3 is built from 12 residues. Germline V CDR1 and CDR2: LGHDT, YNNKEL (reference sequence). This clonotype was counted many times. The antigen is undetermined. This clonotype was obtained from an adult who was a healthcare worker with PCR-confirmed SARS-CoV-2 infection or an uninfected control (not recorded which). The rearrangement links TRBV3-1 to TRBJ1-1; weak D call: TRBD1 (5 bases). Sequenced: whole blood. The DNA for the CDR3 is TGTGCCAGCAGCCCAGGGACGGCTGAAGCTTTCTTT. Translation gives CASSPGTAEAFF.